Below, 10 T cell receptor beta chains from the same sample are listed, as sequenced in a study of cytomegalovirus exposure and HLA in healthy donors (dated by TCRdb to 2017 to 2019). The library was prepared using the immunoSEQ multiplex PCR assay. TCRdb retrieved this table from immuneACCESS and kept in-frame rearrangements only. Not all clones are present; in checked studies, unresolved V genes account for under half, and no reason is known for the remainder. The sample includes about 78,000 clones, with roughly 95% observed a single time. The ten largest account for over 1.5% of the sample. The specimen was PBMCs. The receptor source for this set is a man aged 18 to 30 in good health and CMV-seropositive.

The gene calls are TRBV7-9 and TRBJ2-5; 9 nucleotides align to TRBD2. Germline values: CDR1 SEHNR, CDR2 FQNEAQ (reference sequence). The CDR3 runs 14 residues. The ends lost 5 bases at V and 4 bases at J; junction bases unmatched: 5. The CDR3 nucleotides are TGTGCCAGCAGCCGCCCACTAGCGGGAGAGACCCAGTACTTC. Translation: CASSRPLAGETQYF. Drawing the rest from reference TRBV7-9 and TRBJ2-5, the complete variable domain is DTGVSQNPRHKITKRGQNVTFRCDPISEHNRLYWYRQTLGQGPEFLTYFQNEAQLEKSRLLSDRFSAERPKGSFSTLEIQRTEQGDSAMYLCASSRPLAGETQYFGPGTRLLVL.

The chain's CDR3 is CASRLITGTENTEAFF. In DNA, the CDR3 is TGTGCCAGTAGGTTGATTACCGGGACAGAGAACACTGAAGCTTTCTTT. V usage is TRBV19 and J usage is TRBJ1-1; 7 positions agree with TRBD1. With V trimmed by 6 bases and J by 1 base, 11 bases remained unmatched. This CDR3 spans 16 amino acids. Per germline, CDR1 LNHDA and CDR2 SQIVND (reference sequence).

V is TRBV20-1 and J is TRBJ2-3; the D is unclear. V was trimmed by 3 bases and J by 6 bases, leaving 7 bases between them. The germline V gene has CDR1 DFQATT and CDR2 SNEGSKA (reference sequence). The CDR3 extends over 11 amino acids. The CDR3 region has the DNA TGCAGTGCTAGCGCCAGGGATACGCAGTATTTT. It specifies CSASARDTQYF.

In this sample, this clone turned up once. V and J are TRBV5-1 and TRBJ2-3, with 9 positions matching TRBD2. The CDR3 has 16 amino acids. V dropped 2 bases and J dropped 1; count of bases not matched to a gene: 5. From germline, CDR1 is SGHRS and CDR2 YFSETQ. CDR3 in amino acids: CASSFVAGVGTDTQYF. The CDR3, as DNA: TGCGCCAGCAGCTTTGTAGCGGGAGTAGGCACAGATACGCAGTATTTT. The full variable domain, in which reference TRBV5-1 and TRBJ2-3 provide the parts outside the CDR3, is KAGVTQTPRYLIKTRGQQVTLSCSPISGHRSVSWYQQTPGQGLQFLFEYFSETQRNKGNFPGRFSGRQFSNSRSEMNVSTLELGDSALYLCASSFVAGVGTDTQYFGPGTRLTVL.

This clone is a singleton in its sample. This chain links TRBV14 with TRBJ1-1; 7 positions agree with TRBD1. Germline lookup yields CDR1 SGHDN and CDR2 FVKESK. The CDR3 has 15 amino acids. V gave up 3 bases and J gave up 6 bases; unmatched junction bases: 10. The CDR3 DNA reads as TGTGCCAGCAGCCACCTCGGACAGGAGAGGGCTGAAGCTTTCTTT. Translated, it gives CASSHLGQERAEAFF. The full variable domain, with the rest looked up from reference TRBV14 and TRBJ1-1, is EAGVTQFPSHSVIEKGQTVTLRCDPISGHDNLYWYRRVMGKEIKFLLHFVKESKQDESGMPNNRFLAERTGGTYSTLKVQPAELEDSGVYFCASSHLGQERAEAFFGQGTRLTVV.

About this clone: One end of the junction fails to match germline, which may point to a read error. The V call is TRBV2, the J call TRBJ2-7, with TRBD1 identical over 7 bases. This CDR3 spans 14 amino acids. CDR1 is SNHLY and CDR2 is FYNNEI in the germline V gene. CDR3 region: CASIEDRVGDEQYF. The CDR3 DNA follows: TGTGCCAGCATTGAAGACAGGGTAGGAGACGAGCAGTACTTC.

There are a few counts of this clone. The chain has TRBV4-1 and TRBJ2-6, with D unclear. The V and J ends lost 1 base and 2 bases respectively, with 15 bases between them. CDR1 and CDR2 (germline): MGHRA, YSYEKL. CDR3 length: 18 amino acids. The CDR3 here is CASSQGAAHGAGANVLTF. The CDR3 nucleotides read TGCGCCAGCAGCCAAGGGGCAGCACACGGTGCTGGGGCCAACGTCCTGACTTTC.

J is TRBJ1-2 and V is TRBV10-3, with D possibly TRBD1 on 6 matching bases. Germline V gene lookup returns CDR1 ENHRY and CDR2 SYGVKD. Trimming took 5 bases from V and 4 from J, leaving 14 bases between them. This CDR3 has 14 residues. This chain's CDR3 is CAISKQGPGYGYTF. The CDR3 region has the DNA TGTGCCATCAGTAAACAGGGACCGGGCTATGGCTACACCTTC.

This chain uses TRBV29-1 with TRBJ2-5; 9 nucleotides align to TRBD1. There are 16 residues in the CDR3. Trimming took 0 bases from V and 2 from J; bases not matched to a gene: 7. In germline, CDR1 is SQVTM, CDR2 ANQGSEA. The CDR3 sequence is CSVEDPPGTGQETQYF. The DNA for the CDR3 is TGCAGCGTTGAAGATCCGCCTGGGACAGGGCAAGAGACCCAGTACTTC.

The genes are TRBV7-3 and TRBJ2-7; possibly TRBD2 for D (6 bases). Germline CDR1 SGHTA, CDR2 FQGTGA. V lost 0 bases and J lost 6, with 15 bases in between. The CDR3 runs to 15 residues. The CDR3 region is CASSLTDPGTSEQYF. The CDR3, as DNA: TGTGCCAGCAGCTTAACTGACCCCGGGACTTCCGAGCAGTACTTC. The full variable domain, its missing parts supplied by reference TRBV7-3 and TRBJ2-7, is GAGVSQTPSNKVTEKGKYVELRCDPISGHTALYWYRQSLGQGPEFLIYFQGTGAADDSGLPNDRFFAVRPEGSVSTLKIQRTERGDSAVYLCASSLTDPGTSEQYFGPGTRLTVT.